The TCR beta chain under discussion was sequenced for a study of molecular identifiers for immune sequencing clone quantification (dated by TCRdb to 2017 to 2018). About the investigation overall: For a replicate experiment, the RNA from either approximately 20,000 or 100,000 naive CD8 T cells was divided into five aliquots, and four of those aliquots went on to sequencing. This methods study benchmarked molecular-identifier clustering-based TCR repertoire sequencing (MIDCIRS) and TCR RNA copy counting, using CD8 T cells to do so.

Library creation used PCR. The sequencing machine was an Illumina HiSeq 4000. Bulk TCR libraries were generated as previously described, with the TCR primers listed in Table S5 used. Purification of total RNA was performed with the Qiagen AllPrep DNA/RNA kit. Before any analysis, reads coming from multiple sequencing runs of the same library were combined into one pool. Regarding the original processing steps: Reads were retained only if the reads had an exact TCR constant sequence, and the retained reads were trimmed to 150 nt and grouped according to their 12-nt molecular barcodes. Within each barcode group, reads were sub-clustered at a 15% Levenshtein threshold, and quality-weighted consensus sequences were built per RNA molecule. Non-functional sequences were filtered out, along with any lower-count sequence sitting one edit away from another sequence. Barcode sub-clusters with fewer than 20% of the maximum read count were removed, based on fitting two negative binomial distributions. TCRdb handled the public reads itself, with Q25 trimming in fastp and clone calling in MiXCR, and kept productive beta chains. Here each entry gathers all rows of one CDR3 protein and keeps the most common genes and DNA. The V and J calls follow TCRdb's processing rather than the paper's. The sample has fewer than 350,000 distinct CDR3 sequences on record, around a fifth of them singletons. The ten largest clones capture approximately 0.83% of the sample.

Naive CD8 T cell libraries were made from about 21,000 to 970,000 sorted cells using 10%, 30% or 50% of purified RNA. On a BD FACSAria II, naive CD8 T cells were FACS-sorted as CD8+CD4-CCR7+CD45RA+ and collected into RLT Plus buffer. To test detection sensitivity, Jurkat RNA equal to approximately 10 TCR copies was added to samples of roughly 18,000-1,100,000 naive CD8 T cells. CD8 T cells were enriched with RosetteSep CD8+ T Cell Enrichment Cocktail and Ficoll-Paque, followed by ACK red cell lysis. This clonotype was seen repeatedly, ten times or more. Its antigen is still unknown. No much larger clonotype is one base removed from it; base qualities were not supplied. Study-wide findings and limitations: Spiked-in Jurkat TCR RNA equivalent to a single cell was reported to be detectable even among over 800,000 naive CD8 T cells. Highly expanded clone sizes could be underestimated if identical TCR molecules share a barcode. In CMV-specific effector cells, clones with more than 20 RNA copies contained over 97% of molecules, whereas in naive cells such clones contained under 1% of molecules. Without barcode sub-clustering, chimeric consensus sequences inflated TCR diversity; chimeras reached as high as 47%. Naive libraries contained spiked-in Jurkat TCR RNA (around eleven copies' worth), which is not part of the donor repertoire. Modeling indicated about 3 TCR RNA copies recovered per cell, compared with around 10 by digital PCR, which implies a capture efficiency of around 31%.

Material for sequencing was naive CD8+ T cells from blood, with Jurkat cell RNA spiked in. The sample's cell subset or site, from its label and the paper: FACS-sorted CD8+CD4-CCR7+CD45RA+ naive T cells. The receptor comes from a human donor in good health. Some libraries in this study had Jurkat cell RNA spiked in.

CDR3 protein: CASSYTGGNQPQHF. Read as DNA, the sequence is TGTGCCAGCAGCTACACAGGGGGCAATCAGCCCCAGCATTTT. The chain is assembled from TRBV7-9 and TRBJ1-5, with 7 bases matching TRBD1. The germline V gene (reference sequence) supplies CDR1 SEHNR and CDR2 FQNEAQ. From the cysteine up to the phenylalanine, the CDR3 has a length of 14 residues. The entry retains the CDR3 DNA only, 42 bases that are in frame from base 1. Trimming takes 4 bases off V and 2 bases off J; junction bases not matched to a gene: 2.